The 19 T cell receptor beta chains given below trace back to one sample, sequenced in a study of liver allograft versus peripheral blood T cells. On the study more broadly: Transplanted livers and recipients' peripheral blood had their T cell receptor repertoires compared.

From the reads, TCRdb called clonotypes with MiXCR, one entry per CDR3 protein. This table has around 15,000 distinct CDR3 sequences, approximately 20% appearing once. The origin of the receptors is a human patient who had a liver transplant. The T cells may come from the graft donor.

Ten or more counts support this clonotype. The rearrangement joins TRBV7-2 to TRBJ1-1, with TRBD1 matching 7 bases. The V gene's germline CDR1 is SGHTA and CDR2 FQGNSA. The ends lost 4 bases at V and 2 bases at J; junction bases unmatched: 4. This CDR3 is 14 amino acids long. CDR3 bases: TGTGCCAGCAGCTCGGGACAGCCTAACACTGAAGCTTTCTTT. Translation gives CASSSGQPNTEAFF.

This clonotype was counted ten times or more. The DNA of the CDR3 is TGTGCCAGCAGTAGGACTAGCGGGAGTAGGGATACGCAGTATTTT. Translating gives CASSRTSGSRDTQYF. This chain connects TRBV6-2 or TRBV6-3 to TRBJ2-3; 13 bases line up with TRBD2. The germline V gene encodes CDR1 MNHEY and CDR2 SVGEGT. V gave up 5 bases and J gave up 6 bases; unmatched junction bases: 5. The CDR3 has 15 amino acids.

This clonotype has ten or more counts. The V gene is TRBV29-1, the J gene TRBJ1-1; TRBD1 might be the D (6 bases). Trimming left V 3 bases short and J 0 bases short, with 14 bases between. CDR3 length equals 15 residues. The V gene's germline CDR1 is SQVTM and CDR2 ANQGSEA. The CDR3 DNA is TGCAGCGTTGATGGGGGCTGGGGGATGAACACTGAAGCTTTCTTT. Protein product: CSVDGGWGMNTEAFF.

This clonotype has just a few counts. This rearrangement joins TRBV6-1 to TRBJ2-7; no clear D. Trimming removed 8 bases at V and 3 bases at J, with 5 bases between. The CDR3 is 10 amino acids. Germline loops: CDR1 MNHNS, CDR2 SASEGT. In DNA, the CDR3 is TGTGCCAGCGGGGACTACGAGCAGTACTTC. Its protein is CASGDYEQYF.

This clonotype is medium-sized within its sample. The chain combines TRBV18 with TRBJ1-4, with a weak D call TRBD1 (5 bases). Germline lookup yields CDR1 KGHSH and CDR2 LQKENI. CDR3 length: 14 amino acids. V lost 6 bases and J 6 bases, leaving 14 bases between the germline ends. The CDR3 DNA reads TGTGCCAGCTCCCCCGGGACCTATGATGAAAAACTGTTTTTT. This gives the protein CASSPGTYDEKLFF.

The chain carries TRBV7-9 and TRBJ1-1; no clear D. Germline CDR1 is SEHNR and CDR2 is FQNEAQ (reference sequence). The CDR3 totals 13 residues. V lost 2 bases and J lost 1, with 5 bases in between. CDR3 sequence reads: CASSLPQNTEAFF. CDR3 DNA: TGTGCCAGCAGCTTACCACAGAACACTGAAGCTTTCTTT.

The chain is built from TRBV12-5 and TRBJ2-1, with D perhaps matching TRBD1 or TRBD2 (5 bases each). Trimming took off 7 bases at V and 7 bases at J, with 14 bases between the two ends. The CDR3 runs 13 residues. Germline V gene sequence: CDR1 LGHNT, CDR2 FRNRAP. The CDR3 here is CASEGPGRNEQFF. The CDR3 region has the DNA TGTGCTAGTGAGGGACCGGGGCGGAATGAGCAGTTCTTC.

Many counts were recorded for this clonotype. The chain has TRBV5-4 and TRBJ2-7; 10 bases are shared with TRBD1. V gave up 4 bases and J gave up 2 bases; unmatched junction bases: 9. The CDR3 consists of 16 residues. CDR1 is SGHNT and CDR2 is YYREEE in the germline V gene (reference sequence). The DNA of the CDR3 is TGTGCCAGCAGCCATCCCGGACAGGGGGATCCCTACGAGCAGTACTTC. Encoded protein: CASSHPGQGDPYEQYF.

This clonotype has more than one count but fewer than ten. V gene TRBV30 combines with J gene TRBJ2-1; no clear D gene. V lost 0 bases and J 0 bases, leaving 9 bases between the germline ends. CDR3 length equals 15 residues. Germline V gene lookup returns CDR1 GTSNPN and CDR2 SVGIG (reference sequence). This CDR3 is CAWSVWRSSYNEQFF. DNA for the CDR3: TGTGCCTGGAGTGTGTGGCGGAGCTCCTACAATGAGCAGTTCTTC.

This clonotype has more than one count but fewer than ten. The chain carries TRBV18 and TRBJ2-7; 9 positions agree with TRBD2. The length of the CDR3 is 15 residues. Germline trimming cut 3 bases from V and 2 bases from J; bases unmatched to any gene: 5. CDR1 KGHSH and CDR2 LQKENI come from the germline V gene. The CDR3 DNA is TGTGCCAGCTCACCGGGCGGGGGGGCCGCCTACGAGCAGTACTTC. It codes for CASSPGGGAAYEQYF. The full variable domain, its missing parts supplied by reference TRBV18 and TRBJ2-7, is NAGVMQNPRHLVRRRGQEARLRCSPMKGHSHVYWYRQLPEEGLKFMVYLQKENIIDESGMPKERFSAEFPKEGPSILRIQQVVRGDSAAYFCASSPGGGAAYEQYFGPGTRLTVT.

Judged by abundance, this clonotype is medium-sized. The chain links TRBV7-2 to TRBJ1-2; D gene unclear. The CDR3 runs to 14 residues. V lost 2 bases and J 5 bases, leaving 12 bases between the germline ends. CDR1 is SGHTA, CDR2 FQGNSA, per germline. The CDR3 DNA reads as TGTGCCAGCAGCTTAAACGGAGAGCTATATGGCTACACCTTC. Protein: CASSLNGELYGYTF.

DNA for the CDR3: TGTGCCAGCAGCTTAGTTGTGAGACGGACTTCCTCTGGGGCCAACGTCCTGACTTTC. As protein: CASSLVVRRTSSGANVLTF. The chain combines TRBV11-2 with TRBJ2-6; TRBD2 might be the D (5 bases). Germline V lookup: CDR1 SGHAT, CDR2 FQNNGV. This CDR3 has 19 amino acids. V shed 1 base and J shed 0 bases, with 16 bases lying between them.

The chain couples TRBV7-3 to TRBJ1-1, with 7 bases that match TRBD1. The V segment lost 4 bases and the J segment 4 bases; nucleotides outside the gene matches: 6. The length of the CDR3 is 14 residues. Germline V CDR1 and CDR2: SGHTA, FQGTGA. CDR3 bases: TGTGCCAGCAGCTCAGACAGGGCGGCCACTGAAGCTTTCTTT. This encodes CASSSDRAATEAFF.

This clonotype was picked up many times. The V gene is TRBV29-1, the J gene TRBJ2-3; 14 bases map to TRBD2. CDR3 size: 15 residues. V lost 5 bases to trimming and J lost 4 bases; unmatched junction nucleotides: 5. CDR1 and CDR2 from the germline V gene are SQVTM and ANQGSEA. CDR3 amino acids: CSVRGTSGSADTQYF. The CDR3 coding sequence is TGCAGCGTTCGGGGGACTAGCGGGAGTGCAGATACGCAGTATTTT.

This clonotype was picked up many times. The chain employs TRBV6-2 or TRBV6-3 and TRBJ1-2, with no clear D. Germline CDR1 and CDR2: MNHEY and SVGEGT. Trimming left V 2 bases short and J 0 bases short, with 7 bases between. The CDR3 is 14 residues long. Written as DNA, the CDR3 is TGTGCCAGCAGTTACCCTACAGCTAACTATGGCTACACCTTC. It codes for CASSYPTANYGYTF.

At least ten counts were recorded for this clonotype. The V gene is TRBV6-5, the J gene TRBJ1-1, with D hard to call. This CDR3 contains 13 residues. Germline lookup yields CDR1 MNHEY and CDR2 SVGAGI. Trimming removed 6 bases from V and 3 bases from J, with 11 bases in between. The CDR3 nucleotides are TGTGCCAGCAGAGACCCGAGGGACACTGAAGCTTTCTTT. The encoded protein is CASRDPRDTEAFF.

V and J are TRBV27 and TRBJ1-1; possibly TRBD1 for D (5 bases). V shed 2 bases and J shed 6 bases, with 16 bases lying between them. Germline CDR1 is MNHEY and CDR2 is SMNVEV (reference sequence). The CDR3 contains 15 residues. The CDR3 sequence: CASSLLGRGVSEAFF. Here the CDR3 DNA reads TGTGCCAGCAGTTTACTCGGACGGGGGGTCTCTGAAGCTTTCTTT.

The chain carries TRBV18 and TRBJ1-5; the D gene is possibly TRBD1 (6 bases). Trimming left V 3 bases short and J 6 bases short, with 12 bases between. CDR1 is KGHSH, CDR2 LQKENI, per germline. This CDR3 has 14 amino acids. CDR3 DNA: TGTGCCAGCTCACCTACACAGGGTCTTCAGCCCCAGCATTTT. As protein: CASSPTQGLQPQHF.

This clonotype was detected many times. The V gene is TRBV18, the J gene TRBJ2-3; D uncertain. Germline CDR1 is KGHSH and CDR2 is LQKENI. Trimming stripped 0 bases from V and 0 bases from J, with 13 bases between. The CDR3 totals 17 residues. CDR3 nucleotide sequence: TGTGCCAGCTCACCACCCCGCGGCATGTGGAGCACAGATACGCAGTATTTT. This encodes CASSPPRGMWSTDTQYF. Full variable domain (missing parts from reference TRBV18 and TRBJ2-3): NAGVMQNPRHLVRRRGQEARLRCSPMKGHSHVYWYRQLPEEGLKFMVYLQKENIIDESGMPKERFSAEFPKEGPSILRIQQVVRGDSAAYFCASSPPRGMWSTDTQYFGPGTRLTVL.